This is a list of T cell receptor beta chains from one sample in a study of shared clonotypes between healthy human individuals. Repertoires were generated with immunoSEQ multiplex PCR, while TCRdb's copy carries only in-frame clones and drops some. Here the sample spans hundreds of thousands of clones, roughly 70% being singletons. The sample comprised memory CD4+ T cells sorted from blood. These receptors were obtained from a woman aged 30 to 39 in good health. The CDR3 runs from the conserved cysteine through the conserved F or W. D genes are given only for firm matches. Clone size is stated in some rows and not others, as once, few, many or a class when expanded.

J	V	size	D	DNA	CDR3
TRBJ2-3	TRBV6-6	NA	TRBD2	TGTGCCAGCAGTTTACTAGCGGGCGGCACAGATACGCAGTATTTT	CASSLLAGGTDTQYF
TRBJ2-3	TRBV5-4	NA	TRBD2	TGTGCCAGCGGTAAGCGGGAGGGCACAGGTACGCAGTATTTT	CASGKREGTGTQYF
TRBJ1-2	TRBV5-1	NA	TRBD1	TGCGCCAGCAGCTGGGGAGGGACAGGGGGACCCTATGGCTACACCTTC	CASSWGGTGGPYGYTF
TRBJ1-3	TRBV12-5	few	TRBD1	TGTGCTAGTGGTTTGATTCAGACAGGGCGGGCTGGAAACACCATATATTTT	CASGLIQTGRAGNTIYF
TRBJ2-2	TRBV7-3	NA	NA	TGTGCCAGCAGCGCCCTTGCAACGAACACCGGGGAGCTGTTTTTT	CASSALATNTGELFF
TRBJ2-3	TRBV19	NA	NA	TGTGCCAGTAGTATGTCTATTGTGCGGGGCACAGATACGCAGTATTTT	CASSMSIVRGTDTQYF
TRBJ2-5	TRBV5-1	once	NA	TGCGCCAGCAGCTTGGTTGGGTTGGGGGAGACCCAGTACTTC	CASSLVGLGETQYF
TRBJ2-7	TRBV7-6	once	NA	TGTGCCAGCAGCCCAGGAGCTGACTCCGAGCAGTACTTC	CASSPGADSEQYF
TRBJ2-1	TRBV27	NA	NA	TGTGCCAGCAACTGGAGAGGGCGTGGTAATGAGCAGTTCTTC	CASNWRGRGNEQFF
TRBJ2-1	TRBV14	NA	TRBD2	TGTGCCAGCAGCTCCCACGGGGGGAGCTCCTACAATGAGCAGTTCTTC	CASSSHGGSSYNEQFF
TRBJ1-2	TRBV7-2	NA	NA	TGTGCCAGCAGCTCGAACCCAGGATTAAGCTATGGCTACACCTTC	CASSSNPGLSYGYTF